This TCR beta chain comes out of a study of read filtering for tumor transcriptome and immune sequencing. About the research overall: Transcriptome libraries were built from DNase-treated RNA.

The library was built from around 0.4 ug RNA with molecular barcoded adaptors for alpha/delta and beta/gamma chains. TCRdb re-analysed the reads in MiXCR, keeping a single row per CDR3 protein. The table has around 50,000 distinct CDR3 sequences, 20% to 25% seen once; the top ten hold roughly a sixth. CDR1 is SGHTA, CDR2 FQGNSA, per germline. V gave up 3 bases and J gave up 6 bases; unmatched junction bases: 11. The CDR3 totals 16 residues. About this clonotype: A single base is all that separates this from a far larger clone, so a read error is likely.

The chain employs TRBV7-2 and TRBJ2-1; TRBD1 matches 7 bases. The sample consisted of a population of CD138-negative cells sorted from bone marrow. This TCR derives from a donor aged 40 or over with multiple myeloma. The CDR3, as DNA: TGTGCCAGCAGCTTTTCAACAGGGGATGGTATCAATGAGCAGTTCTTC. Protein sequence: CASSFSTGDGINEQFF.